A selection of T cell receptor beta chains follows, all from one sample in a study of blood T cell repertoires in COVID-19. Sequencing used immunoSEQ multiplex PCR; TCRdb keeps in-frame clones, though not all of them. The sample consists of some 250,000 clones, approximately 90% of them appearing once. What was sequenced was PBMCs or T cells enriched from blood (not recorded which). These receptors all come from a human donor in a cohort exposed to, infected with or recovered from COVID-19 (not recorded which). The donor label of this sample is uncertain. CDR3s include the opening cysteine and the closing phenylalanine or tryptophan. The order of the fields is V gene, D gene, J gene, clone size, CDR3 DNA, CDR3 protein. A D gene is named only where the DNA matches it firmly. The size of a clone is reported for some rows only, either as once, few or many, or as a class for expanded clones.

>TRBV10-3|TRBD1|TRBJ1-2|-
TGTGCCATCAGTGCGGGACAGACTAACTATGGCTACACCTTC
CAISAGQTNYGYTF
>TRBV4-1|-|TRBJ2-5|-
TGCGCCAGCAGCCAAGTTGATATGGGACTCCTCCGCCAAGAGACCCAGTACTTC
CASSQVDMGLLRQETQYF
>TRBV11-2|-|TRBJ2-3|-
TGTGCCAGCAGCTCCCGGACTCACGTGGACACAGATACGCAGTATTTT
CASSSRTHVDTDTQYF
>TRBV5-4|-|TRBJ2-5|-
TGTGCCAGCAGCTTGAAACACACCCAAGAGACCCAGTACTTC
CASSLKHTQETQYF
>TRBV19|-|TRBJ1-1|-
TGTGCCAGTAGTATGAGCACTGAAGCTTTCTTT
CASSMSTEAFF
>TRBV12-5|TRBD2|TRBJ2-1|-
TGTGCTAGTGGTTTCCACACCCCTAGCGGGGGGATAAATGAGCAGTTCTTC
CASGFHTPSGGINEQFF
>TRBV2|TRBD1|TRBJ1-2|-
TGTGCCAGCAGTGAATCCCGGAGGGACAGGGGGCACGGCTACACCTTC
CASSESRRDRGHGYTF
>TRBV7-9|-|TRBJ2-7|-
TGTGCCAGCAGCTCAAATCAAGGGGTTATCTACGAGCAGTACTTC
CASSSNQGVIYEQYF
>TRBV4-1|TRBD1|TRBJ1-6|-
TGCGCCAGCAGCCAAGTGGGACAGGGGGGAAATTCACCCCTCCACTTT
CASSQVGQGGNSPLHF
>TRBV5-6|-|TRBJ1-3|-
TGTGCCAGCAGCCGTTCCGACTGGCCCTCTGGAAACACCATATATTTT
CASSRSDWPSGNTIYF
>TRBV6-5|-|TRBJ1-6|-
TGTGCCAGCAGTTACTCGCTGGCAAATAATTCACCCCTCCACTTT
CASSYSLANNSPLHF
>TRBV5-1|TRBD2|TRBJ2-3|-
TGCGCCAGCAGCTTTGGACTAGCGGGGGGGCCGGGAGATACGCAGTATTTT
CASSFGLAGGPGDTQYF
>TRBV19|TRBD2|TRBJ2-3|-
TGTGCCAGTGAAACTAGCGGGGGAAGGTCAGATACGCAGTATTTT
CASETSGGRSDTQYF
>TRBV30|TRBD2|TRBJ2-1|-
TGTGCCTGGAGTTTAATAGCGGGGGCCTCCTCCTACAATGAGCAGTTCTTC
CAWSLIAGASSYNEQFF
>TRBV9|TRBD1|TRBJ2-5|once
TGTGCCAGCAGCGTAGGACAGGGGGCGGTGGAGACCCAGTACTTC
CASSVGQGAVETQYF
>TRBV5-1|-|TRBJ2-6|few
TGCGCCAGCAGCCAGGCAGGGTCTGGGGCCAACGTCCTGACTTTC
CASSQAGSGANVLTF
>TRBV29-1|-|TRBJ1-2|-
TGCAGCGTTCGACAGATTTATGGCTACACCTTC
CSVRQIYGYTF
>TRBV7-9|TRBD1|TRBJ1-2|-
TGTGCCGGCCGGGGGACAGGAACCACTAACTATGGCTACACCTTC
CAGRGTGTTNYGYTF
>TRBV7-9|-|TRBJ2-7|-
TGTGCCAGCATCCCCCAGGGCAGGGAACCCTCCGAGCAGTACTTC
CASIPQGREPSEQYF
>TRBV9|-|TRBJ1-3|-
TGTGCCAGCAGCGGACAGGAAATCTCTGGAAACACCATATATTTT
CASSGQEISGNTIYF
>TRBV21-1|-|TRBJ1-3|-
TGTGCCAGCAGCAAAGTTCTAGCTACTGGAAACACCATATATTTT
CASSKVLATGNTIYF
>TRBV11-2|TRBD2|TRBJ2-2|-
TGTGCCAGCAGCCCCGGGAAGGGCGGGGGGCGACCCGGGGAGCTGTTTTTT
CASSPGKGGGRPGELFF
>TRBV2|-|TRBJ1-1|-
TGTGCCAGCATTCCCCTTAGGGGCACTGAAGCTTTCTTT
CASIPLRGTEAFF
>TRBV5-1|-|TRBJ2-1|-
TGCGCCAGCAGCTTGGACACCCTAGGCAATGAGCAGTTCTTC
CASSLDTLGNEQFF
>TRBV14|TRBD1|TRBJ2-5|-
TGTGCCAGCAGCCAAACTAGGGGGCCACAGACCCAGTACTTC
CASSQTRGPQTQYF
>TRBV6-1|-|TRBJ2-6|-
TGTGCCAGCAGTGAGTCTTGGGCATCCGGGGCCAACGTCCTGACTTTC
CASSESWASGANVLTF
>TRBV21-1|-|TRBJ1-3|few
TGTGCCAGCAGCAGACTGAACTCTGGAAACACCATATATTTT
CASSRLNSGNTIYF
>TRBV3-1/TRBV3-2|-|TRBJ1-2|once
TGTGCCAGCAGCCACAGAACAGGTGAAGGCTACACCTTC
CASSHRTGEGYTF
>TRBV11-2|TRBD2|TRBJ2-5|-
TGTGCCAGCAGCCCCCTGACTAGCGGGGGGGAAGAGACCCAGTACTTC
CASSPLTSGGEETQYF
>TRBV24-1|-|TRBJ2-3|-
TGTGCCACCAGTGACAGAGATACGCAGTATTTT
CATSDRDTQYF
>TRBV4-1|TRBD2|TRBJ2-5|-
TGCGCCAGCAGCCGCAGCGGGGGCCAAGAGACCCAGTACTTC
CASSRSGGQETQYF
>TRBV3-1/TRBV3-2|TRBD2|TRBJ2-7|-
TGTGCCAGCAGCCCGACTAGCGGAAGCTCCTACGAGCAGTACTTC
CASSPTSGSSYEQYF
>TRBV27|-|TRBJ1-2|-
-
CASSSSTGESGYTF
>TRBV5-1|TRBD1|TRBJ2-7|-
TGCGCCAGCAGCTTGGAGGGACAGGGGGCTCGGGAGCAGTACTTC
CASSLEGQGAREQYF
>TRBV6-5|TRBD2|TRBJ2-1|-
TGTGCCAGCAGTTACGGACTAGCGGGGGGCCGGGATGAGCAGTTCTTC
CASSYGLAGGRDEQFF
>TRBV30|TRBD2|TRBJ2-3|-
TGTGCCTGGAGCGGGGGAAGCGGGGGAAGCACAGATACGCAGTATTTT
CAWSGGSGGSTDTQYF
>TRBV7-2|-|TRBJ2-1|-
TGTGCCAGCAGCTTAGCGACAGAGTACAATGAGCAGTTCTTC
CASSLATEYNEQFF
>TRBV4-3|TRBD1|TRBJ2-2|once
TGCGCCAGCAGCCAATCAGCCCGGGACAGAGTAACCGGGGAGCTGTTTTTT
CASSQSARDRVTGELFF
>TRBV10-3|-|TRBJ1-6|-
TGTGCCATCAGTGAAATGGCAGCACGGGGTAGGTCACCCCTCCACTTT
CAISEMAARGRSPLHF
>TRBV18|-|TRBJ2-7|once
TGTGCCAGCTCACCGAACAGTGATCCCTACGAGCAGTACTTC
CASSPNSDPYEQYF
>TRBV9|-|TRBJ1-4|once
TGTGCCAGCAGCGTAGGTCAAGGGGCTCGAGAAAAACTGTTTTTT
CASSVGQGAREKLFF
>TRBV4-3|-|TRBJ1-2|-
TGCGCCAGCAGCCCAGGGAGGGGCCTCTATGGCTACACCTTC
CASSPGRGLYGYTF
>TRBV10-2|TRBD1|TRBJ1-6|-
TGCGCCAGCAGTGCCACGGGACAGGGTAATTCACCCCTCCACTTT
CASSATGQGNSPLHF
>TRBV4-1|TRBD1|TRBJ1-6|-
TGCGCCAGCAGCGGGGGACAGGTTGGGTCACCCCTCCACTTT
CASSGGQVGSPLHF
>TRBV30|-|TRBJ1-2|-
TGTGCCTGGAGTGTACGACTTCGCGGGGGCTACACCTTC
CAWSVRLRGGYTF
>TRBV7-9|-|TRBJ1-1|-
TGTGCCAGCAGCTTAGTTGTGGGCCCCACTGAAGCTTTCTTT
CASSLVVGPTEAFF
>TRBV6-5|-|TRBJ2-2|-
TGTGCCAGCAGTTATCAGGGGGGCGGCACCGGGGAGCTGTTTTTT
CASSYQGGGTGELFF
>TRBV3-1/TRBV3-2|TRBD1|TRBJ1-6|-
TGTGCCAGCAGCCAAGCGGGGACAGGCACAAGTGCACCCCTCCACTTT
CASSQAGTGTSAPLHF
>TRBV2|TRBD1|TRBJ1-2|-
TGTGCCAGCAGGGGACAGGGTTTGCACTATGGCTACACCTTC
CASRGQGLHYGYTF
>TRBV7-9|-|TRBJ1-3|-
TGTGCCAGCAGCTTAAATCGACAGAGCTCTGGAAACACCATATATTTT
CASSLNRQSSGNTIYF
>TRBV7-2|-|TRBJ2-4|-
TGTGCCAGCAGCTTAGACAGGGTCAAAAACATTCAGTACTTC
CASSLDRVKNIQYF
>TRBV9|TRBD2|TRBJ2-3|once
TGTGCCAGCAGCGTAGGGGTTAGCGGGGGAGCAGATACGCAGTATTTT
CASSVGVSGGADTQYF
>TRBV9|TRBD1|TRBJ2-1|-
TGTGCCAGCAGCGTTCGCTTAGGACAGGGATCCAATGAGCAGTTCTTC
CASSVRLGQGSNEQFF
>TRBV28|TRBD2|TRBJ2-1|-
TGTGCCAGCAGCCCTAGCGGGCCTTCCTACAATGAGCAGTTCTTC
CASSPSGPSYNEQFF
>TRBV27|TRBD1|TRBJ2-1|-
TGTGCCAGCAGCCAAGACAGGGGTGAGCAGTTCTTC
CASSQDRGEQFF